This T cell receptor (beta chain) was retrieved from a study of blood T cell repertoires in COVID-19 (dated by TCRdb to 2019 to 2021). The study in broad terms: Collaborator samples came from the United States, Italy and Spain and covered acute and convalescent phases of COVID-19. The material from the prospective study consisted of cDNA or gDNA derived from T cells, B-cell-depleted T cells, or PBMCs. The dataset comprised deeply sampled blood TCRbeta repertoires from subjects exposed to, actively infected with, or recovered from COVID-19. The repertoires were released in a freely available public database meant as a resource for research on the immune response to SARS-CoV-2. The samples were drawn from two sources: the first 160 participants of the ongoing ImmuneRACE study, and 1,000 to 1,500 subjects contributed by 6 global collaborators. The sample metadata nearly always contained a de-identified subject ID, COVID-19 status, age in years and sex. Where HLA class I and class II types were available, the types were taken from metadata supplied by the sample provider, not from assay-based typing. What the research found in general, with its limitations: How much clinical and demographic metadata was included differed by source and by participant, and the metadata was provided uncurated.

The collaborating institutions used their own protocols to collect whole blood in K2EDTA tubes. For TCRbeta analysis, collaborators shipped samples as frozen whole blood, isolated PBMCs, or DNA extracted from either of those sample types. The immunoSEQ Assay, a bias-controlled multiplex PCR, was used to amplify TCRbeta CDR3 regions from genomic DNA. The paper's data handling went like this. The number of nucleated cells in each sample was estimated from the amplification of reference gene primers within the assay. Sequence reads were collapsed and filtered to measure the absolute abundance of every unique TCRbeta CDR3 rearrangement. For each sample, productive Simpson clonality was calculated as the square root of Simpson's diversity index over productive rearrangements. The table was pulled from immuneACCESS by TCRdb, which kept in-frame rearrangements only. Such tables lose some clones; where checked, under half of the loss comes from unresolved V genes, and the rest has no known cause. V and J calls and clone size follow that table, whereas D and trimming were derived from the DNA. The sample table holds over 120,000 clones, of which 70% to 80% were seen once. The ten largest clonotypes hold approximately 5% of the sample.

Concerning this clone: This receptor's antigen is unknown. No base qualities exist here, and no much larger clone lies one base off it.

V lost 6 bases and J lost 3 bases; the stretch between them is 20 bases long. The CDR3, from cysteine to phenylalanine, totals 16 residues. The read is trimmed to its CDR3 DNA, 48 bases read in frame from base 1. Looking up the germline V gene yields CDR1 MNHEY and CDR2 SVGEGT. The clonotype originates from a woman of 80 years or more with active or convalescent COVID-19. Recombination linked TRBV6-2 or TRBV6-3 to TRBJ2-5; a tentative D match to TRBD2 spans 5 bases. Sequencing used peripheral blood. The DNA reads as follows: TGTGCCAGCAGCGTTCCCGTAGCGAGTCGGAAAGAGACCCAGTACTTC. The resulting protein is CASSVPVASRKETQYF.